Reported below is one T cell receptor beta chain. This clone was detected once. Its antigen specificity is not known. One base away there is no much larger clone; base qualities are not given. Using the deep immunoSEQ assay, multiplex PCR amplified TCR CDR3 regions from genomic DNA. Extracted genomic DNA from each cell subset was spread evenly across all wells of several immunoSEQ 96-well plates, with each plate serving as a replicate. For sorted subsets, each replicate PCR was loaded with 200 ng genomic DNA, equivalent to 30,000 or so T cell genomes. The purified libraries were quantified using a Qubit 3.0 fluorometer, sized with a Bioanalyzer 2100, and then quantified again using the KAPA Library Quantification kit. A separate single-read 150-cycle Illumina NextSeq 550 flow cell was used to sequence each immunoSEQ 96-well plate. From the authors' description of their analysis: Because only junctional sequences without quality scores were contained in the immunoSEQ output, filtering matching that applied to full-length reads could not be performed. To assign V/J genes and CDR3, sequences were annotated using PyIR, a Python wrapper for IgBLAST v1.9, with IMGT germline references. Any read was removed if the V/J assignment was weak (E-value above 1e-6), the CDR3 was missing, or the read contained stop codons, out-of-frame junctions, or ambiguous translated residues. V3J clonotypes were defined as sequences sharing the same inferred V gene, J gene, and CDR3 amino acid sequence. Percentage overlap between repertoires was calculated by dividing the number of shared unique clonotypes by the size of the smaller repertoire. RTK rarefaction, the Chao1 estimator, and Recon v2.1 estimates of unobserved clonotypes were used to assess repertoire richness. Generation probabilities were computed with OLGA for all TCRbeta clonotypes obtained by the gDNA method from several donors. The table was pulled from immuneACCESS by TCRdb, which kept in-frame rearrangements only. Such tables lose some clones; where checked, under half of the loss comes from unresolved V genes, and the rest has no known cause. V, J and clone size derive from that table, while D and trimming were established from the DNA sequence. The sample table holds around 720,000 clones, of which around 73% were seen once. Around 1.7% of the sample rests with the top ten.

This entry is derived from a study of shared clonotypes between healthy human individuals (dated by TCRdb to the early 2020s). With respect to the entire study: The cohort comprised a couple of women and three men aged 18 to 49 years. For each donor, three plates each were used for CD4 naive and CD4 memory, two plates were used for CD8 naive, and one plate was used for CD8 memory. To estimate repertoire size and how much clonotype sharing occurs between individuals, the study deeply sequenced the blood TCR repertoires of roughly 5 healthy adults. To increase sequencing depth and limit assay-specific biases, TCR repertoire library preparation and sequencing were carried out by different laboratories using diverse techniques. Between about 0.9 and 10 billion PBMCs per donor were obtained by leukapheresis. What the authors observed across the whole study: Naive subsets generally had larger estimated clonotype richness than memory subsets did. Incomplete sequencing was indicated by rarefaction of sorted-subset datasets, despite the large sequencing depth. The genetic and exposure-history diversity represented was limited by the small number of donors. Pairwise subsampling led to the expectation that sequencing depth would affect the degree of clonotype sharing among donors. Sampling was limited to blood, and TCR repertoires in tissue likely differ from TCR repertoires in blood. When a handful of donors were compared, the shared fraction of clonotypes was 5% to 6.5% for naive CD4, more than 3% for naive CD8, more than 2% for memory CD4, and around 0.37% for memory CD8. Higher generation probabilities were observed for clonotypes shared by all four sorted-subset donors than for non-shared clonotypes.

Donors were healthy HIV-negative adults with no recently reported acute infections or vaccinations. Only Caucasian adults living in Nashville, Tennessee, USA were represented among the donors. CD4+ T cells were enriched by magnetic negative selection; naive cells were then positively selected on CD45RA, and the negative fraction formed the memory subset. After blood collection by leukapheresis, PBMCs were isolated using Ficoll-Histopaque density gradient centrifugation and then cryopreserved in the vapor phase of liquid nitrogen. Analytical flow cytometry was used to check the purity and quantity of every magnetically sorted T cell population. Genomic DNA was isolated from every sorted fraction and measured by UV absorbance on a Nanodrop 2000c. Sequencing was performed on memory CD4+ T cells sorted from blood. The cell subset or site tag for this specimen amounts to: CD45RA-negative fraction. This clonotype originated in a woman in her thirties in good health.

The CDR3: CASSIDRAENTEAFF. The base sequence is TGTGCCAGTAGTATAGATCGGGCCGAGAACACTGAAGCTTTCTTT. The chain is made from TRBV19 and TRBJ1-1; no D gene is confidently identified. Relative to germline, V is 0 bases shorter and J is 1 base shorter, with 9 bases between their ends. CDR3 length: 15 amino acids, cysteine to phenylalanine. Only CDR3 DNA is held: 45 bases, read in frame from base 1. The germline V gene (reference sequence) yields LNHDA for CDR1 and SQIVND for CDR2.